The rows below give T cell receptor beta chains drawn from one sample of a study of beta chain features in type 1 diabetes. Method: immunoSEQ multiplex PCR; TCRdb's copy keeps in-frame clones and lacks some. The sample comprises around 310,000 clones, roughly 14% of which are singletons, and roughly 0.015% rests with the top ten. The sequencing sample was made of naive CD4+ T cells from blood. Receptors were obtained from a woman younger than 30 with type 1 diabetes. CDR3s include the opening cysteine and the closing phenylalanine or tryptophan. Fields, in order: D gene, J gene, V gene, clone size, CDR3 protein, CDR3 DNA. A D gene is named only where the DNA matches it firmly. Size is stated for part of the rows, as once, few or many counts, or as a class when the clone is expanded.

d_gene: NA; j_gene: TRBJ2-1; v_gene: TRBV7-2; abundance: NA; CDR3aa: CASSLDGGAVNEQFF; CDR3nt: TGTGCCAGCAGCTTAGACGGCGGGGCGGTGAATGAGCAGTTCTTC
d_gene: NA; j_gene: TRBJ1-2; v_gene: TRBV30; abundance: NA; CDR3aa: CAWKVYEGSNYGYTF; CDR3nt: TGTGCCTGGAAGGTTTATGAGGGTTCTAACTATGGCTACACCTTC
d_gene: TRBD2; j_gene: TRBJ2-3; v_gene: TRBV7-3; abundance: NA; CDR3aa: CASSEGGRAADTQYF; CDR3nt: TGTGCCAGCAGCGAGGGTGGGAGGGCCGCCGATACGCAGTATTTT
d_gene: NA; j_gene: TRBJ1-1; v_gene: TRBV19; abundance: NA; CDR3aa: CASIPLVGAETGAFF; CDR3nt: TGTGCCAGTATCCCCCTGGTTGGGGCAGAGACGGGAGCTTTCTTT
d_gene: TRBD1; j_gene: TRBJ1-1; v_gene: TRBV7-9; abundance: few; CDR3aa: CASSSPQGTMNTEAFF; CDR3nt: TGTGCCAGCAGCTCACCACAGGGGACCATGAACACTGAAGCTTTCTTT
d_gene: NA; j_gene: TRBJ2-3; v_gene: TRBV10-3; abundance: few; CDR3aa: CAISEFQAGDTQYF; CDR3nt: TGTGCCATCAGTGAGTTCCAAGCCGGTGATACGCAGTATTTT
d_gene: NA; j_gene: TRBJ1-2; v_gene: TRBV30; abundance: few; CDR3aa: CAWGRQPANYGYTF; CDR3nt: TGTGCCTGGGGTAGACAGCCTGCTAACTATGGCTACACCTTC
d_gene: TRBD1; j_gene: TRBJ1-5; v_gene: TRBV19; abundance: NA; CDR3aa: CASSLTGGRNQPQHF; CDR3nt: TGTGCCAGTAGCCTAACAGGGGGCAGGAATCAGCCCCAGCATTTT
d_gene: NA; j_gene: TRBJ2-5; v_gene: TRBV21-1; abundance: NA; CDR3aa: CASSKGGKETQYF; CDR3nt: TGTGCCAGCAGCAAAGGAGGAAAAGAGACCCAGTACTTC
d_gene: TRBD2; j_gene: TRBJ2-1; v_gene: TRBV11-2; abundance: NA; CDR3aa: CASSSIQGLASNEQFF; CDR3nt: TGTGCCAGCAGCTCAATCCAGGGACTAGCAAGCAATGAGCAGTTCTTC
d_gene: NA; j_gene: TRBJ2-7; v_gene: TRBV18; abundance: NA; CDR3aa: CASSPRTDSYEQYF; CDR3nt: TGTGCCAGCTCACCTAGGACAGATTCCTACGAGCAGTACTTC
d_gene: TRBD2; j_gene: TRBJ2-1; v_gene: TRBV5-1; abundance: few; CDR3aa: CASSLSLGGSLYNEQFF; CDR3nt: TGCGCCAGCAGCCTATCACTGGGAGGGAGCTTGTACAATGAGCAGTTCTTC
d_gene: NA; j_gene: TRBJ1-1; v_gene: TRBV6-6; abundance: few; CDR3aa: CASSSAQGGTEAFF; CDR3nt: TGTGCCAGCAGTTCCGCTCAGGGTGGCACTGAAGCTTTCTTT
d_gene: TRBD1; j_gene: TRBJ2-1; v_gene: TRBV11-2; abundance: NA; CDR3aa: CASSFGSGTGLNEQFF; CDR3nt: TGTGCCAGCAGCTTCGGTTCCGGGACAGGGCTTAATGAGCAGTTCTTC
d_gene: TRBD1; j_gene: TRBJ1-4; v_gene: TRBV9; abundance: few; CDR3aa: CASSVTTGNGREKLFF; CDR3nt: TGTGCCAGCAGCGTCACGACAGGGAACGGTCGTGAAAAACTGTTTTTT
d_gene: TRBD2; j_gene: TRBJ2-7; v_gene: TRBV5-1; abundance: NA; CDR3aa: CASSIYSGRASYEQYF; CDR3nt: TGCGCCAGCAGCATATATAGCGGGAGGGCCTCCTACGAGCAGTACTTC
d_gene: NA; j_gene: TRBJ1-1; v_gene: TRBV19; abundance: NA; CDR3aa: CASISRGNTEAFF; CDR3nt: TGTGCCAGTATCTCCAGGGGGAACACTGAAGCTTTCTTT
d_gene: NA; j_gene: TRBJ1-1; v_gene: TRBV5-1; abundance: NA; CDR3aa: CASSLTGINTEAFF; CDR3nt: TGCGCCAGCAGCTTGACAGGGATAAACACTGAAGCTTTCTTT
d_gene: TRBD1; j_gene: TRBJ2-6; v_gene: TRBV19; abundance: few; CDR3aa: CASGDRGAGANVLTF; CDR3nt: TGTGCCAGTGGAGACAGGGGGGCCGGGGCCAACGTCCTGACTTTC
d_gene: NA; j_gene: TRBJ2-3; v_gene: TRBV7-3; abundance: NA; CDR3aa: CASSLIHTDTQYF; CDR3nt: TGTGCCAGCAGCTTAATCCACACAGATACGCAGTATTTT
d_gene: TRBD2; j_gene: TRBJ2-3; v_gene: TRBV9; abundance: few; CDR3aa: CASSLDAPTSASTDTQYF; CDR3nt: TGTGCCAGCAGCCTCGACGCCCCAACTAGCGCAAGCACAGATACGCAGTATTTT
d_gene: NA; j_gene: TRBJ1-5; v_gene: TRBV19; abundance: NA; CDR3aa: CASSMGLAFDNQPQHF; CDR3nt: TGTGCCAGTAGTATGGGGCTGGCCTTCGACAATCAGCCCCAGCATTTT
d_gene: NA; j_gene: TRBJ2-1; v_gene: TRBV30; abundance: NA; CDR3aa: CAWSQGANEQFF; CDR3nt: TGTGCCTGGAGTCAAGGGGCCAATGAGCAGTTCTTC